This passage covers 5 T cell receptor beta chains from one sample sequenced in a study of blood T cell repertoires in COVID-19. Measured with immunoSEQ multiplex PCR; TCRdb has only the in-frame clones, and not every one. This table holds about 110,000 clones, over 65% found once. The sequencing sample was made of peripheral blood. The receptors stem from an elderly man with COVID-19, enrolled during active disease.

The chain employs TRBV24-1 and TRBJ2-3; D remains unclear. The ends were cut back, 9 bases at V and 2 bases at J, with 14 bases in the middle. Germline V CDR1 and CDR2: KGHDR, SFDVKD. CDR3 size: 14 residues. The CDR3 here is CATGGYGATDTQYF. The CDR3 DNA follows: TGTGCCACCGGTGGATATGGAGCCACAGATACGCAGTATTTT.

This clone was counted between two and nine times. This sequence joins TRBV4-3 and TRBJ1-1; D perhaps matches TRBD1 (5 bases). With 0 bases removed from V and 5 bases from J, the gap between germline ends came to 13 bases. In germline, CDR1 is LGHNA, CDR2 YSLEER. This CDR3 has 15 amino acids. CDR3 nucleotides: TGCGCCAGCAGCCAAGACAGGGTTGGTGGGACTGAAGCTTTCTTT. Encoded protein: CASSQDRVGGTEAFF.

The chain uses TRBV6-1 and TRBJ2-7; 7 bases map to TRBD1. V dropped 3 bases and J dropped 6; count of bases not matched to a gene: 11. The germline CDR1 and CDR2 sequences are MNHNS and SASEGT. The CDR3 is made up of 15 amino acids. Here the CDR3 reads CASSELTGFGSEQYF. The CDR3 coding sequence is TGTGCCAGCAGTGAGTTGACAGGGTTTGGGAGCGAGCAGTACTTC.

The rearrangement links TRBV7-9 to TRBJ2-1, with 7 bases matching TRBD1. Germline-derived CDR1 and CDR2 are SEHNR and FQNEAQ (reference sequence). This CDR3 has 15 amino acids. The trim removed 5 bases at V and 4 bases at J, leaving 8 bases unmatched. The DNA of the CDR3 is TGTGCCAGCAGCCGCCTCGGGACAGAATACAATGAGCAGTTCTTC. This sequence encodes CASSRLGTEYNEQFF.

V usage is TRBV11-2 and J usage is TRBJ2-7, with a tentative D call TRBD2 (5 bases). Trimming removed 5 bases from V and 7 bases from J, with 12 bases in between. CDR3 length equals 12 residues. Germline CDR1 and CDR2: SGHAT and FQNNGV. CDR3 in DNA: TGTGCCAGCAGCCCCCGGGGTGTGGAGCAGTACTTC. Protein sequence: CASSPRGVEQYF.